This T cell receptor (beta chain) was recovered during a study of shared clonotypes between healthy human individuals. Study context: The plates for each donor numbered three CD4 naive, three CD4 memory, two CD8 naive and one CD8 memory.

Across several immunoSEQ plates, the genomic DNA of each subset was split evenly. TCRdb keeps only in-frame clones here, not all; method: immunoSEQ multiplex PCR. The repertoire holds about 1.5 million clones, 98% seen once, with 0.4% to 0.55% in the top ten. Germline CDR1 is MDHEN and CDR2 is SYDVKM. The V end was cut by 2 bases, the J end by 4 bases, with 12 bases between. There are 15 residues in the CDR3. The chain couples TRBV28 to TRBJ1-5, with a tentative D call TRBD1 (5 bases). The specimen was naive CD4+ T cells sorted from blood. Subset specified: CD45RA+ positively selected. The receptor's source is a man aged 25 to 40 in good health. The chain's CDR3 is CASSLGGGVNQPQHF. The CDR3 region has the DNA TGTGCCAGCAGTTTAGGGGGAGGGGTTAATCAGCCCCAGCATTTT.